The 30 T cell receptor beta chains below were found in one sample sequenced in a study of blood T cells in healthy people across ages. Through a sample-barcoded 5' primer and a J-beta primer mix, a second PCR was run for roughly 7 to 12 cycles. TCRdb analysed the 5' RACE reads with MiXCR anew, one entry per CDR3 protein. The sample carries 1,500,000 or so distinct CDR3 sequences, approximately 43% recorded once. The specimen sequenced was blood. The receptors originated from a young woman in good health.

This clonotype was seen only a few times. V usage is TRBV2 and J usage is TRBJ2-1; D may be TRBD1 (6 bases). V lost 6 bases and J 6 bases, leaving 15 bases between the germline ends. The V gene's germline CDR1 is SNHLY and CDR2 FYNNEI. This CDR3 region has 14 residues. The CDR3 bases are TGTGCCAGCAGAGGACTCACAGGGCTCAATGAGCAGTTCTTC. It codes for CASRGLTGLNEQFF. The entire variable domain, with the rest obtained from reference TRBV2 and TRBJ2-1, is as follows: EPEVTQTPSHQVTQMGQEVILRCVPISNHLYFYWYRQILGQKVEFLVSFYNNEISEKSEIFDDQFSVERPDGSNFTLKIRSTKLEDSAMYFCASRGLTGLNEQFFGPGTRLTVL.

The gene calls are TRBV25-1 and TRBJ2-1; 8 nucleotides line up with TRBD2. Unmatched junction bases numbered 16, after V lost 5 bases and J lost 7 bases. This CDR3 has 17 amino acids. Per germline, CDR1 MGHDK and CDR2 SYGVNS. This CDR3 reads CASSKLASPGGLNEQFF. DNA of the CDR3: TGTGCCAGCAGTAAATTAGCGTCTCCGGGAGGGCTGAATGAGCAGTTCTTC. Looking up the rest from reference TRBV25-1 and TRBJ2-1 gives the full variable domain: EADIYQTPRYLVIGTGKKITLECSQTMGHDKMYWYQQDPGMELHLIHYSYGVNSTEKGDLSSESTVSRIRTEHFPLTLESARPSHTSQYLCASSKLASPGGLNEQFFGPGTRLTVL.

The rearrangement joins TRBV27 to TRBJ2-4; 8 bases are a match to TRBD1. CDR1 and CDR2 (germline): MNHEY, SMNVEV (reference sequence). The CDR3 sequence is 13 residues long. J was trimmed by 8 bases and V by 6 bases; bases with no gene match: 6. CDR3 protein: CASRETGADIQYF. CDR3 nucleotides: TGTGCCAGCAGAGAGACAGGGGCTGACATTCAGTACTTC.

This chain uses TRBV3-1 with TRBJ2-5; tentative D call: TRBD2 (6 bases). Per germline, CDR1 LGHDT and CDR2 YNNKEL (reference sequence). The CDR3 runs 14 residues. Trimming removed 11 bases at V and 4 bases at J, with 20 bases between. The CDR3 sequence is CASDRDRGGETQYF. For the CDR3, the DNA is TGTGCCTCTGACCGGGACCGGGGAGGAGAGACCCAGTACTTC.

The rearrangement uses TRBV7-9 and TRBJ1-1, with D perhaps matching TRBD1 (6 bases). This CDR3 is 12 amino acids long. From germline, CDR1 is SEHNR and CDR2 FQNEAQ (reference sequence). The V and J ends lost 3 bases and 7 bases respectively, with 9 bases between them. CDR3 bases: TGTGCCAGCAGCTTGCGGACAGATGAAGCTTTCTTT. It is translated as CASSLRTDEAFF. The full variable domain, its missing parts supplied by reference TRBV7-9 and TRBJ1-1, is DTGVSQNPRHKITKRGQNVTFRCDPISEHNRLYWYRQTLGQGPEFLTYFQNEAQLEKSRLLSDRFSAERPKGSFSTLEIQRTEQGDSAMYLCASSLRTDEAFFGQGTRLTVV.

Turning to this clonotype: One junction end disagrees with the germline gene, perhaps due to a read error. CDR3 protein: CAGSVRGTIYNEQFF. The DNA for the CDR3 is TGTGCCGGCAGCGTAAGGGGGACTATCTACAATGAGCAGTTCTTC. The chain couples TRBV9 to TRBJ2-1; D possibly corresponds to TRBD2 (7 bases). CDR3 length equals 15 residues. Germline V gene data show CDR1 as SGDLS and CDR2 as YYNGEE.

This clonotype was counted between two and nine times. This sequence joins TRBV10-3 and TRBJ1-1; D unclear. The V end lost 3 bases, the J end lost 1 base, and 9 bases lay between the germline ends. Germline-derived CDR1 and CDR2 are ENHRY and SYGVKD. The CDR3 is made up of 14 amino acids. CDR3: CAISDLGSNTEAFF. The DNA of the CDR3 is TGTGCCATCAGTGATCTGGGTTCGAACACTGAAGCTTTCTTT.

The CDR3 coding sequence is TGTGCCAGCAGTGGTCTCAATGCAGGGGAAAAACTGTTTTTT. This gives the protein CASSGLNAGEKLFF. The V call is TRBV2, the J call TRBJ1-4; maybe TRBD1 (5 bases). CDR1 and CDR2 from the germline V gene are SNHLY and FYNNEI. V was clipped by 4 bases and J by 8 bases, with 14 bases between them. This CDR3 has 14 residues.

This clonotype was seen a handful of times. The rearrangement links TRBV20-1 to TRBJ2-7; TRBD1 matches 7 bases. V lost 6 bases and J lost 1; bases outside the gene matches: 9. CDR1 DFQATT and CDR2 SNEGSKA come from the germline V gene (reference sequence). This CDR3 comprises 14 residues. The CDR3 DNA reads TGCAGTGCGGCCCGACAGGGCTCGTCCTACGAGCAGTACTTC. As protein: CSAARQGSSYEQYF.

Only a few counts were recorded for this clonotype. The chain recombines TRBV7-2 with TRBJ2-1; TRBD1 matches at 7 bases. The J segment lost 0 bases and the V segment lost 6 bases, leaving 5 bases of the junction unmatched. This CDR3 has 15 amino acids. Germline V lookup: CDR1 SGHTA, CDR2 FQGNSA. The CDR3 protein is CASRETGSSYNEQFF. CDR3 in DNA: TGTGCCAGCAGGGAGACAGGGAGCTCCTACAATGAGCAGTTCTTC.

This sequence joins TRBV30 and TRBJ2-5; a weak D match, TRBD2 (6 bases). Trimming took off 4 bases at V and 11 bases at J, with 26 bases between the two ends. CDR3 length: 15 residues. In germline, CDR1 is GTSNPN, CDR2 SVGIG (reference sequence). This CDR3 reads CAWIPIGEVRGEQYF. The CDR3 nucleotides are TGTGCCTGGATACCCATTGGGGAGGTCCGTGGTGAGCAGTACTTC.

This clonotype was seen a few times. The chain has TRBV2 and TRBJ2-3; no definite D call. Trimming removed 10 bases at V and 4 bases at J, with 12 bases between. This CDR3 is 12 amino acids long. Germline-derived CDR1 and CDR2 are SNHLY and FYNNEI. CDR3 sequence reads: CAILGSSDTQYF. In nucleotides, the CDR3 is TGTGCCATCCTAGGTAGTTCAGATACGCAGTATTTT.

This clonotype was picked up a small number of times. The chain has TRBV29-1 and TRBJ2-2; TRBD1 aligns across 7 bases. There are 12 residues in the CDR3. Per the germline V gene, CDR1 is SQVTM and CDR2 is ANQGSEA. J was trimmed by 5 bases and V by 6 bases; bases with no gene match: 3. CDR3 in amino acids: CSVTGWTGELFF. CDR3 in DNA: TGCAGCGTGACAGGGTGGACCGGGGAGCTGTTTTTT.

The CDR3 loop reads CASSIMGGRQYF. In DNA, the CDR3 is TGTGCCAGCAGCATTATGGGGGGTCGGCAGTACTTC. The chain combines TRBV27 with TRBJ2-7; a possible D gene is TRBD2 (6 bases). Germline CDR1 MNHEY, CDR2 SMNVEV (reference sequence). The V end was cut by 6 bases, the J end by 9 bases, with 15 bases between. This CDR3 has 12 amino acids.

This rearrangement joins TRBV6-5 to TRBJ1-2; 7 bases line up with TRBD1. Germline CDR1 is MNHEY and CDR2 is SVGAGI. The J segment lost 4 bases and the V segment lost 6 bases, leaving 8 bases of the junction unmatched. CDR3 size: 14 residues. The CDR3 DNA is TGTGCCAGCAGATCAACAGGGGTTCGCTATGGCTACACCTTC. It translates to CASRSTGVRYGYTF.

This clonotype was picked up many times. This chain links TRBV27 with TRBJ2-7, with 8 bases lining up with TRBD1. CDR1 is MNHEY and CDR2 is SMNVEV in the germline V gene (reference sequence). The CDR3 consists of 15 residues. The J segment lost 4 bases and the V segment lost 3 bases, leaving 8 bases of the junction unmatched. In nucleotides, the CDR3 is TGTGCCAGCAGTTTCACAGGGGGTCCAGGGTACGAGCAGTACTTC. Its translation is CASSFTGGPGYEQYF.

The chain couples TRBV28 to TRBJ1-2; D is possibly TRBD1 (6 bases). Germline V lookup: CDR1 MDHEN, CDR2 SYDVKM. The CDR3 loop spans 14 amino acids. Trimming removed 5 bases from V and 6 bases from J, with 16 bases in between. This chain's CDR3 is CASSPVTGLHGYTF. CDR3 sequence (DNA): TGTGCCAGCAGTCCGGTGACAGGCCTCCATGGCTACACCTTC.

The J gene is TRBJ1-3, the V gene TRBV4-1; unclear D gene. V gave up 1 base and J gave up 3 bases, with 19 bases separating them. The germline V gene has CDR1 MGHRA and CDR2 YSYEKL. The CDR3 totals 18 residues. Here the CDR3 reads CASSQAPVIGPRGNTIYF. DNA for the CDR3: TGCGCCAGCAGCCAAGCCCCGGTAATAGGACCCCGTGGAAACACCATATATTTT.

This clonotype has just a few counts. This chain connects TRBV20-1 to TRBJ2-5, with D perhaps assigned TRBD1 or TRBD2 (5 bases each). Germline-derived CDR1 and CDR2 are DFQATT and SNEGSKA (reference sequence). This CDR3 region has 16 residues. Trimming cost V 3 bases and J 8 bases, with 25 bases left between them. The CDR3 loop reads CSARKSTIGHRSTQYF. CDR3 coding DNA: TGCAGTGCTAGGAAATCGACTATAGGACACCGATCAACCCAGTACTTC.

This clonotype was seen many times. This sequence joins TRBV27 and TRBJ2-7; D is uncertain. Deletions cut 3 bases from V and 4 bases from J, with 10 bases between. The CDR3 spans 13 residues. Germline V gene sequence: CDR1 MNHEY, CDR2 SMNVEV (reference sequence). The CDR3, as DNA: TGTGCCAGCAGTTTGGGAAGGGTGTACGAGCAGTACTTC. Translation gives CASSLGRVYEQYF.

The chain carries TRBV20-1 and TRBJ2-3; 7 bases are shared with TRBD2. CDR3 length: 18 amino acids. J was trimmed by 6 bases and V by 5 bases; bases with no gene match: 23. Germline V gives CDR1 DFQATT, CDR2 SNEGSKA (reference sequence). CDR3 sequence reads: CSASPTPWASGAMDTQYF. CDR3 nucleotide sequence: TGCAGTGCTTCCCCGACACCATGGGCCAGCGGGGCTATGGATACGCAGTATTTT.

This clonotype has a handful of counts. The chain combines TRBV10-3 with TRBJ1-5, with D possibly matching TRBD1 (5 bases). Germline lookup yields CDR1 ENHRY and CDR2 SYGVKD. The CDR3 contains 13 residues. Trimming left V 3 bases short and J 3 bases short, with 6 bases between. This CDR3 reads CAISEQANQPQHF. CDR3 nucleotide sequence: TGTGCCATCAGTGAACAGGCCAATCAGCCCCAGCATTTT.

The rearrangement uses TRBV27 and TRBJ1-2, with 7 bases matching TRBD1. This CDR3 comprises 12 residues. Losses at the gene ends were 6 bases for V and 9 bases for J; bases not matched to a gene: 7. Per the germline V gene, CDR1 is MNHEY and CDR2 is SMNVEV (reference sequence). The CDR3 is CASRGQRGSYTF. The CDR3 region has the DNA TGTGCCAGCAGGGGACAGCGAGGTAGCTACACCTTC.

The chain recombines TRBV4-3 with TRBJ1-6; perhaps TRBD1 as D (6 bases). The CDR3 spans 15 residues. V was trimmed by 3 bases and J by 4 bases, leaving 10 bases between them. Per the germline V gene, CDR1 is LGHNA and CDR2 is YSLEER. In nucleotides, the CDR3 is TGCGCCAGCAGCCAGGTTACAGGGTATAATTCACCCCTCCACTTT. Its protein product is CASSQVTGYNSPLHF.

V and J are TRBV27 and TRBJ1-6, with D maybe TRBD1 (6 bases). This CDR3 spans 15 amino acids. V was shortened by 8 bases and J by 9 bases, with 20 bases between the two germline ends. Germline assignment: CDR1 MNHEY and CDR2 SMNVEV (reference sequence). The CDR3 loop is CASGLDRFLSSPLHF. CDR3 bases: TGTGCCAGCGGACTAGACAGGTTCCTTAGTTCACCCCTCCACTTT.

This chain links TRBV29-1 with TRBJ2-3, with 9 bases matching TRBD2. V lost 2 bases and J lost 4; bases outside the gene matches: 16. Germline V gene data show CDR1 as SQVTM and CDR2 as ANQGSEA. The CDR3 sequence is 18 residues long. The CDR3 nucleotides read TGCAGCGTTGAAATCCTAAGGGGTAGCGGGAGAAGACCAGATACGCAGTATTTT. This translates into CSVEILRGSGRRPDTQYF.

The chain joins TRBV11-1 to TRBJ2-1; no clear D. V was cut by 4 bases and J by 9 bases, with 13 bases left in between. Germline V gene data show CDR1 as SGHAT and CDR2 as FQDESV (reference sequence). The CDR3 consists of 13 residues. CDR3 nucleotide sequence: TGTGCCAGCAGCTCCTCAGACTCACGTGAGCAGTTCTTC. Protein: CASSSSDSREQFF.

The chain combines TRBV7-2 with TRBJ2-1; TRBD2 might be the D (5 bases). This CDR3 has 13 residues. The V end lost 5 bases, the J end lost 7 bases, and 12 bases lay between the germline ends. CDR1 is SGHTA, CDR2 FQGNSA, per germline. The CDR3 DNA follows: TGTGCCAGCAGCCGATACACGGGGAATGAGCAGTTCTTC. Its translation is CASSRYTGNEQFF.

This clonotype has a single count. The genes are TRBV11-2 and TRBJ2-5; D gene uncertain. Germline values: CDR1 SGHAT, CDR2 FQNNGV. Trimming shortened V by 5 bases and J by 0 bases, and 10 bases separated the two germline ends. This CDR3 is built from 14 residues. The DNA of the CDR3 is TGTGCCAGCAGCCCCTACCTGGACCAAGAGACCCAGTACTTC. Amino acids: CASSPYLDQETQYF.

In its sample, this clonotype was seen a few times. The V gene is TRBV4-1, the J gene TRBJ1-1; TRBD1 might be the D (6 bases). V lost 1 base and J 3 bases, leaving 9 bases between the germline ends. The CDR3 spans 14 residues. CDR1 and CDR2 (germline): MGHRA, YSYEKL. This CDR3 reads CASSQGQAHTEAFF. CDR3 coding DNA: TGCGCCAGCAGCCAAGGACAGGCGCACACTGAAGCTTTCTTT.